This is a list of T cell receptor beta chains from one sample in a study of OX40 agonist ivuxolimab in advanced cancers. Assay used: immunoSEQ multiplex PCR; TCRdb lists only in-frame clones, some missing. The sample holds 50,000 to 65,000 clones; 70% to 90% are singletons and the top ten take roughly 0.79%. Sequenced material: CD4+ or CD8+ T cells sorted from blood, taken in a trial of the OX40 agonist ivuxolimab. The source of these receptors is an adult with an advanced solid tumor such as melanoma, head and neck, liver or kidney cancer. CDR3s include the opening cysteine and the closing phenylalanine or tryptophan. The D gene is left open where the match is weak. Not every row has a clone size; where given, it reads once, few, many or a size class.

once	13	TRBV9	NA	TRBJ2-5	CASSAQGIETQYF	TGTGCCAGCAGCGCACAGGGTATCGAGACCCAGTACTTC
NA	12	TRBV10-2	NA	TRBJ1-2	CASADKDYGYTF	TGCGCCAGCGCTGACAAGGACTATGGCTACACCTTC
NA	15	TRBV6-5	NA	TRBJ2-7	CASSYSGGRTYEQYF	TGTGCCAGCAGTTACTCCGGGGGACGGACCTACGAGCAGTACTTC
NA	17	TRBV21-1	NA	TRBJ1-1	CASPKAVRGNLNTEAFF	TGTGCCAGCCCCAAAGCAGTACGGGGGAACCTGAACACTGAAGCTTTCTTT
NA	13	TRBV7-9	NA	TRBJ2-5	CAYEDRSQETQYF	TGTGCGTATGAAGACAGGTCCCAAGAGACCCAGTACTTC
once	13	TRBV5-4	NA	TRBJ2-7	CASSLIGPYEQYF	TGTGCCAGCAGCTTGATAGGACCCTACGAGCAGTACTTC
once	14	TRBV10-3	NA	TRBJ2-1	CAIRPNSPYNEQFF	TGTGCCATCAGACCTAATTCTCCCTACAATGAGCAGTTCTTC
NA	16	TRBV10-3	TRBD1	TRBJ1-5	CAISENRTGGYQPQHF	TGTGCCATCAGTGAGAATAGGACAGGGGGTTATCAGCCCCAGCATTTT
NA	12	TRBV2	NA	TRBJ2-5	CASSRGGRGQYF	TGTGCCAGCAGTAGGGGAGGCAGGGGCCAGTACTTC
medium-sized	15	TRBV27	NA	TRBJ2-7	CASSTRDGASYEQYF	TGTGCCAGCAGTACCAGGGACGGTGCTTCCTACGAGCAGTACTTC
NA	14	TRBV14	TRBD1	TRBJ1-4	CASSRDSSNEKLFF	TGTGCCAGCAGCCGGGACAGCTCTAATGAAAAACTGTTTTTT
NA	14	TRBV6-5	TRBD1	TRBJ2-1	CASSQRQGSNEQFF	TGTGCCAGCAGTCAACGACAGGGCAGCAATGAGCAGTTCTTC
NA	14	TRBV19	TRBD1	TRBJ2-3	CASNQGAVTDTQYF	TGTGCCAGTAATCAGGGGGCCGTAACAGATACGCAGTATTTT
NA	16	TRBV5-8	NA	TRBJ2-5	CASSLARGGLEETQYF	TGTGCCAGCAGCTTGGCCAGAGGGGGGTTAGAAGAGACCCAGTACTTC
NA	14	TRBV5-1	NA	TRBJ1-2	CASSGGLHGGGYTF	TGCGCCAGCAGCGGGGGCCTGCATGGGGGTGGCTACACCTTC
NA	14	TRBV11-2	NA	TRBJ2-7	CASSLDPPGAEQYF	TGTGCCAGCAGCTTAGATCCCCCCGGGGCCGAGCAGTACTTC